The following is a T cell receptor beta chain sequence with its context. Its antigen remains unidentified. The germline and genes are mouse ones. The read ends 1 residue shy of where the CDR3 ends; the end is completed using the germline J gene. TCRbeta CDR3 was sequenced at survey depth with template counts. Profiled with immunoSEQ multiplex PCR; TCRdb holds only in-frame clones, not every one. The profile shows about 4,400 clones, 40% to 50% of them singletons. The V end was cut by 4 bases, the J end by 2 bases, with 5 bases between. Germline values: CDR1 KGHPV, CDR2 FQNQEV (reference sequence). The CDR3 contains 13 residues. The record originates from a study of tissue T cells after allogeneic stem cell transplantation. This sample's time point: mouse harvest day 14 after allogeneic transplant. Mouse grafts combined 10^7 T-cell-depleted bone marrow cells with 10^6 splenic CD5+ T cells. Tissues came from B6→BALB/c major-mismatch GVHD mice at day 7 or 14.

Study outcomes and limitations: The study did not identify alloreactive or antigen-specific tissue TCRs, and some clones might be persisting host cells. Shared clones across patients were few; motif clustering revealed tissue-specific shared signatures.

Material: lymph node tissue. This sequence joins TRBV26 and TRBJ1-4, with unresolved D. This clonotype was obtained from a female BALB/c mouse given C57BL/6 T cells with graft-versus-host disease after an allogeneic hematopoietic cell transplant. The CDR3: CASSPWSNERLFF. The part of the CDR3 DNA that was read is TGTGCCAGCAGTCCGTGGTCCAACGAAAGATTATTT.